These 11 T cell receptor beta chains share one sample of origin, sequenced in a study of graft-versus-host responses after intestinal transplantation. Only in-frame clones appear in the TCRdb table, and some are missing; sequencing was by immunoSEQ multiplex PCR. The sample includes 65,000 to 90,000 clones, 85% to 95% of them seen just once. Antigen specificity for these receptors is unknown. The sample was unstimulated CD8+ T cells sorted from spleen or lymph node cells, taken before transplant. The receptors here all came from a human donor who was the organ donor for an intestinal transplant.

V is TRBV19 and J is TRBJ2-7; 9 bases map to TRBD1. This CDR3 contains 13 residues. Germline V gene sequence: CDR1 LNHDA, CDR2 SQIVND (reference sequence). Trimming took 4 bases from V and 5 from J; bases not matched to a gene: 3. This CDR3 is CASSTTGGNEQYF. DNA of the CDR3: TGTGCCAGTAGTACAACAGGGGGCAACGAGCAGTACTTC.

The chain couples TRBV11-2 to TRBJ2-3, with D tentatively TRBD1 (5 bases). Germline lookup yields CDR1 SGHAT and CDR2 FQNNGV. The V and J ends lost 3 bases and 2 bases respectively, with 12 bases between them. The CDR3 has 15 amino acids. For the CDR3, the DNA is TGTGCCAGCAGCTTTGGGGCCCTGAACACAGATACGCAGTATTTT. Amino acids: CASSFGALNTDTQYF.

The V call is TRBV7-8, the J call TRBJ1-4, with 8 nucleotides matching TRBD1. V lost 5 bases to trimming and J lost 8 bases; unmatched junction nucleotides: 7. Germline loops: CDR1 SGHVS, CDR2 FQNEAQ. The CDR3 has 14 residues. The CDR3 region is CASSPGTGVEKLFF. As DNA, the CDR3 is TGTGCCAGCAGCCCGGGGACAGGCGTCGAAAAACTGTTTTTT.

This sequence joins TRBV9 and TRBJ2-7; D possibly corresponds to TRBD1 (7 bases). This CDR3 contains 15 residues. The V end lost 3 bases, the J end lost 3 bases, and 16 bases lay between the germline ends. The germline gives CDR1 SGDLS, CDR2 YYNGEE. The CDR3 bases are TGTGCCAGCAGCGCGGCGGGACAGCCCAACTACGAGCAGTACTTC. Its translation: CASSAAGQPNYEQYF.

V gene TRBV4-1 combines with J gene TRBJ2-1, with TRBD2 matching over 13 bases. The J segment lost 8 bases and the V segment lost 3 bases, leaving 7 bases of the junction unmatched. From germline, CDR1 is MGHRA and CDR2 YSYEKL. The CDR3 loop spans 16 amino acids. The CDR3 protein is CASSHLRTSGGDEQFF. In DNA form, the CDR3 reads TGCGCCAGCAGCCATCTTAGGACTAGCGGGGGCGATGAGCAGTTCTTC.

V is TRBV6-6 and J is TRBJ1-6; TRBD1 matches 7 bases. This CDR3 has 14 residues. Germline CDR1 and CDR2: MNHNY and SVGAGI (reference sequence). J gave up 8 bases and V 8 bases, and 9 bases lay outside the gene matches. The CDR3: CASETRQGYSPLHF. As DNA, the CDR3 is TGTGCCAGCGAGACAAGACAGGGTTATTCACCCCTCCACTTT.

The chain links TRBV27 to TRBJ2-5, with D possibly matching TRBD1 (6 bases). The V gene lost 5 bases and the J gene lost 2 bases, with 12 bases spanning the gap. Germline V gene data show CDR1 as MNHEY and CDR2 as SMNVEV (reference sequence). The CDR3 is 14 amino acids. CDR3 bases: TGTGCCAGCAGTCCCTGGACAGAACAAGAGACCCAGTACTTC. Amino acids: CASSPWTEQETQYF.

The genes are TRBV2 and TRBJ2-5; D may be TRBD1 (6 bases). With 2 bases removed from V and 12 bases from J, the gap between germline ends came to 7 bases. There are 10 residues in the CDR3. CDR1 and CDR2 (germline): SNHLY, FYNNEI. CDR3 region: CASSERDKYF. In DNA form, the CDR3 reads TGTGCCAGCAGTGAAAGGGACAAGTACTTC. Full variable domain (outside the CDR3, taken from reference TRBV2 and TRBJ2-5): EPEVTQTPSHQVTQMGQEVILRCVPISNHLYFYWYRQILGQKVEFLVSFYNNEISEKSEIFDDQFSVERPDGSNFTLKIRSTKLEDSAMYFCASSERDKYFGPGTRLLVL.

CDR3 amino acids: CASSQGAIAGEGEQFF. CDR3 nucleotide sequence: TGCGCCAGCAGCCAAGGGGCAATAGCGGGGGAGGGTGAGCAGTTCTTC. The gene calls are TRBV4-1 and TRBJ2-1; 9 positions match TRBD2. CDR3 size: 16 residues. Looked up from germline, CDR1 is MGHRA and CDR2 is YSYEKL. V was clipped by 1 base and J by 9 bases; unmatched bases: 10.

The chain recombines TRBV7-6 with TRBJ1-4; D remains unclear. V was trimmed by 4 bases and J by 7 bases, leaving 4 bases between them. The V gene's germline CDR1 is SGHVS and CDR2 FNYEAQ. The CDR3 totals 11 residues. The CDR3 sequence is CASSSGEKLFF. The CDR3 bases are TGTGCCAGCAGCTCCGGTGAAAAACTGTTTTTT.

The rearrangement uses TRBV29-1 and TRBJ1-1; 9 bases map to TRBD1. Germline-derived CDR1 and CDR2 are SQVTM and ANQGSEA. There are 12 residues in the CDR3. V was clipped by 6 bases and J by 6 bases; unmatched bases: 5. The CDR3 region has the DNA TGCAGCGTCCGGGACAGGGTGGCTGAAGCTTTCTTT. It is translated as CSVRDRVAEAFF.